The clone carrying this T cell receptor beta chain was observed a few times. Its antigen is undetermined. TCRdb reanalysed the 5' RACE reads using MiXCR and keeps one entry per CDR3 protein. The data hold roughly 120,000 distinct CDR3 sequences, with about 17% observed a single time. The data belong to a study of T-cell memory formation after mild COVID-19. Overall study findings and caveats: There was no confirmation that second-wave clones peaking on day 37 were SARS-CoV-2 specific.

Germline V gene sequence: CDR1 SQVTM, CDR2 ANQGSEA. V lost 4 bases to trimming and J lost 4 bases; unmatched junction nucleotides: 14. The CDR3 has 16 amino acids. The receptor was isolated from an adult woman who had mild COVID-19 (a few samples of this study predate the infection). Cell type and time point are not known. The V and J genes are TRBV29-1 and TRBJ2-3; 7 bases agree with TRBD1. Sample: PBMCs or a T cell subset sorted from them (not recorded which). CDR3 in amino acids: CSVAWGQKGGPDTQYF. The DNA of the CDR3 is TGCAGCGTTGCGTGGGGACAGAAAGGGGGCCCAGATACGCAGTATTTT.